This is a list of T cell receptor beta chains from one sample in a study of blood T cell repertoires in COVID-19. Produced via immunoSEQ multiplex PCR; TCRdb's table is partial and in-frame only. The profile covers fewer than 250,000 clones, with about four fifths appearing a single time and roughly 2.6% taken by the ten largest. The source material was peripheral blood. The receptors originated from a woman aged 40-49 years with active or convalescent COVID-19. Both conserved end residues are part of each CDR3. D genes are given only for firm matches. Clone size is not always given. Where it is, it says once, few, many or a class for expanded clones.

V gene: TRBV27
D gene: NA
clone size: NA
J gene: TRBJ1-5
CDR3 DNA: TGTGCCAGCAGTCCACAGACGGGGAATCAGCCCCAGCATTTT
CDR3 protein: CASSPQTGNQPQHF

V gene: TRBV11-2
D gene: TRBD1
clone size: NA
J gene: TRBJ1-2
CDR3 DNA: TGTGCCAGCAGCCCACGACAGGGGCCCAACTATGGCTACACCTTC
CDR3 protein: CASSPRQGPNYGYTF

V gene: TRBV2
D gene: NA
clone size: NA
J gene: TRBJ1-4
CDR3 DNA: TGTGCCAGCAGTGAAAGTCCGGCGGAAAGAGAAAAACTGTTTTTT
CDR3 protein: CASSESPAEREKLFF

V gene: TRBV2
D gene: TRBD1
clone size: NA
J gene: TRBJ2-1
CDR3 DNA: TGTGCCAGCAGCTACTGGCTCTCCCCGGGACAGGGTAAGAATGAGCAGTTCTTC
CDR3 protein: CASSYWLSPGQGKNEQFF

V gene: TRBV30
D gene: NA
clone size: few
J gene: TRBJ1-2
CDR3 DNA: TGTGCCTCCCCTAGGGAGGGTGGCTACACCTTC
CDR3 protein: CASPREGGYTF

V gene: TRBV2
D gene: TRBD2
clone size: NA
J gene: TRBJ2-7
CDR3 DNA: TGTGCGGGGACTAGCGGGAGTTCAACTAGTGATGAGCAGTACTTC
CDR3 protein: CAGTSGSSTSDEQYF

V gene: TRBV18
D gene: TRBD1
clone size: NA
J gene: TRBJ1-1
CDR3 DNA: TGTGCCAGCTCAGTACAGGGGACTGAAGCTTTCTTT
CDR3 protein: CASSVQGTEAFF

V gene: TRBV9
D gene: TRBD1
clone size: NA
J gene: TRBJ1-2
CDR3 DNA: TGTGCCAGCAGCGTAGGGGCAGGGGGGAACTATGGCTACACCTTC
CDR3 protein: CASSVGAGGNYGYTF

V gene: TRBV11-2
D gene: NA
clone size: NA
J gene: TRBJ1-1
CDR3 DNA: TGTGCCAGCAGCCGCAGGTTGGGCTACAACCGGGACAAATTTGAAGCTTTCTTT
CDR3 protein: CASSRRLGYNRDKFEAFF

V gene: TRBV19
D gene: NA
clone size: NA
J gene: TRBJ1-5
CDR3 DNA: TGTGCCAGTAGCACCGCCGACAGATTCTATAGCAATCAGCCCCAGCATTTT
CDR3 protein: CASSTADRFYSNQPQHF

V gene: TRBV11-2
D gene: NA
clone size: NA
J gene: TRBJ1-2
CDR3 DNA: TGTGCCAGCAGCTCAGGGGTCAGCTATGGCTACACCTTC
CDR3 protein: CASSSGVSYGYTF

V gene: TRBV7-8
D gene: NA
clone size: once
J gene: TRBJ2-1
CDR3 DNA: TGTGCCAGCAGCTTCCGACCCGACGGGGAGCAGTTCTTC
CDR3 protein: CASSFRPDGEQFF

V gene: TRBV12-3/TRBV12-4
D gene: NA
clone size: NA
J gene: TRBJ1-1
CDR3 DNA: TGTGCCAGCAGTTTTTGGTCGGGGGAAGCTTTCTTT
CDR3 protein: CASSFWSGEAFF

V gene: TRBV5-1
D gene: TRBD1
clone size: NA
J gene: TRBJ1-1
CDR3 DNA: TGCGCCAGCAGCTTGGGGGGACAGGATACGGCTTTCTTT
CDR3 protein: CASSLGGQDTAFF

V gene: TRBV7-2
D gene: TRBD2
clone size: few
J gene: TRBJ2-5
CDR3 DNA: TGTGCCAGCAGCCCGACTAGCGGGTCTCAAGAGACCCAGTACTTC
CDR3 protein: CASSPTSGSQETQYF

V gene: TRBV5-1
D gene: NA
clone size: NA
J gene: TRBJ2-1
CDR3 DNA: TGCGCCAGCAGCTTGGCCTTTCTAGCGTCAGCGGATAATGAGCAGTTCTTC
CDR3 protein: CASSLAFLASADNEQFF

V gene: TRBV9
D gene: NA
clone size: NA
J gene: TRBJ1-4
CDR3 DNA: TGTGCCAGCAGCGTAGGAGGGGGATGGGGAACGAATGAAAAACTGTTTTTT
CDR3 protein: CASSVGGGWGTNEKLFF

V gene: TRBV9
D gene: TRBD1
clone size: NA
J gene: TRBJ2-5
CDR3 DNA: TGTGCCAGCAGCCTTTTAGGGGGCGACCAAGAGACCCAGTACTTC
CDR3 protein: CASSLLGGDQETQYF

V gene: TRBV2
D gene: NA
clone size: NA
J gene: TRBJ2-5
CDR3 DNA: TGTGCCAGCAGACAGTACCCTCAAGAGACCCAGTACTTC
CDR3 protein: CASRQYPQETQYF

V gene: TRBV29-1
D gene: TRBD2
clone size: NA
J gene: TRBJ2-2
CDR3 DNA: TGCAGCGCCTTTATAGCGGGAGGACCCCCCACCGGGGAGCTGTTTTTT
CDR3 protein: CSAFIAGGPPTGELFF

V gene: TRBV19
D gene: NA
clone size: NA
J gene: TRBJ1-2
CDR3 DNA: TGTGCCAGTAGTATCGGGACACTCTCCTCTGGCTACACCTTC
CDR3 protein: CASSIGTLSSGYTF

V gene: TRBV28
D gene: NA
clone size: NA
J gene: TRBJ1-2
CDR3 DNA: TGTGCCAGCAGTTTCGGGTCATATGGCTACACCTTC
CDR3 protein: CASSFGSYGYTF

V gene: TRBV20-1
D gene: TRBD2
clone size: NA
J gene: TRBJ2-5
CDR3 DNA: TGCAGTGCCAGTCCGGAAGCTAGCGGGACCGCCCCGACCCAGTACTTC
CDR3 protein: CSASPEASGTAPTQYF

V gene: TRBV4-2
D gene: NA
clone size: NA
J gene: TRBJ2-3
CDR3 DNA: TGTGCCAGCAGCCAAGTTTCGTCTGGCACAGATACGCAGTATTTT
CDR3 protein: CASSQVSSGTDTQYF

V gene: TRBV4-3
D gene: NA
clone size: NA
J gene: TRBJ2-3
CDR3 DNA: TGCGCCAGCAGCCAAGTGGGGGGTGGGTTCCGGGATACGCAGTATTTT
CDR3 protein: CASSQVGGGFRDTQYF

V gene: TRBV5-1
D gene: NA
clone size: NA
J gene: TRBJ2-3
CDR3 DNA: TGCGCCAGCAGCCCTACTAGGGCAGATACGCAGTATTTT
CDR3 protein: CASSPTRADTQYF

V gene: TRBV19
D gene: NA
clone size: NA
J gene: TRBJ1-1
CDR3 DNA: TGTGCCAGTAGTATACACGGCACTGAAGCTTTCTTT
CDR3 protein: CASSIHGTEAFF

V gene: TRBV28
D gene: NA
clone size: NA
J gene: TRBJ1-3
CDR3 DNA: TGTGCCAGCAGCGTCGTGGTAGCTGGAAACACCATATATTTT
CDR3 protein: CASSVVVAGNTIYF

V gene: TRBV30
D gene: NA
clone size: NA
J gene: TRBJ1-4
CDR3 DNA: TGTGCCGCAGAAGGACAGCCGAATGAAAAACTGTTTTTT
CDR3 protein: CAAEGQPNEKLFF

V gene: TRBV7-9
D gene: NA
clone size: NA
J gene: TRBJ2-7
CDR3 DNA: TGTGCCAGCAGCCCCGACATGGTGCAGTACTTC
CDR3 protein: CASSPDMVQYF

V gene: TRBV6-2/TRBV6-3
D gene: NA
clone size: NA
J gene: TRBJ1-5
CDR3 DNA: TGTGCCAGCAGTTACGTGCAGAGCAATCAGCCCCAGCATTTT
CDR3 protein: CASSYVQSNQPQHF

V gene: TRBV5-1
D gene: NA
clone size: NA
J gene: TRBJ2-1
CDR3 DNA: TGCGCCAGCAGCTTGAGCCTCCTACACAATGAGCAGTTCTTC
CDR3 protein: CASSLSLLHNEQFF

V gene: TRBV5-1
D gene: TRBD1
clone size: NA
J gene: TRBJ1-2
CDR3 DNA: TGCGCCAGCAGCTCGGAGGGGGCGAGGTCTGGCTACACCTTC
CDR3 protein: CASSSEGARSGYTF

V gene: TRBV7-6
D gene: TRBD2
clone size: NA
J gene: TRBJ2-1
CDR3 DNA: TGTGCCAGCAGCCCCCGGACTAGCCGCAATGAGCAGTTCTTC
CDR3 protein: CASSPRTSRNEQFF

V gene: TRBV5-4
D gene: NA
clone size: NA
J gene: TRBJ1-2
CDR3 DNA: TGTGCCAGCAGCGAGACACAGGCGGACTATGGCTACACCTTC
CDR3 protein: CASSETQADYGYTF

V gene: TRBV28
D gene: NA
clone size: NA
J gene: TRBJ1-1
CDR3 DNA: TGTGCCAGCAGGGTAGAGCGGAACACTGAAGCTTTCTTT
CDR3 protein: CASRVERNTEAFF

V gene: TRBV7-2
D gene: NA
clone size: NA
J gene: TRBJ2-7
CDR3 DNA: TGTGCCAGCAGCCGCTGGGGGGGGGCCTCAAACGAGCAGTACTTC
CDR3 protein: CASSRWGGASNEQYF

V gene: TRBV2
D gene: TRBD1
clone size: NA
J gene: TRBJ2-6
CDR3 DNA: TGTGCCAGCAGTAACAGGGGGTTTGGGGCCAACGTCCTGACTTTC
CDR3 protein: CASSNRGFGANVLTF

V gene: TRBV6-5
D gene: TRBD2
clone size: NA
J gene: TRBJ2-7
CDR3 DNA: TGTGCCAGCAGTCATGTAGCGGGAGGAGGCTACGAGCAGTACTTC
CDR3 protein: CASSHVAGGGYEQYF

V gene: TRBV5-1
D gene: NA
clone size: NA
J gene: TRBJ1-1
CDR3 DNA: TGCGCCAGCAGCTTGAGGAACAGGCCTTTGAACACTGAAGCTTTCTTT
CDR3 protein: CASSLRNRPLNTEAFF

V gene: TRBV25-1
D gene: NA
clone size: NA
J gene: TRBJ1-4
CDR3 DNA: TGTGCCAGCAGTCAAGCTCCGGGTCCCGGAGATGAAAAACTGTTTTTT
CDR3 protein: CASSQAPGPGDEKLFF

V gene: TRBV5-1
D gene: TRBD1
clone size: NA
J gene: TRBJ2-1
CDR3 DNA: TGCGCCAGCAGTACGGACAGGGCCTACAATGAGCAGTTCTTC
CDR3 protein: CASSTDRAYNEQFF

V gene: TRBV5-1
D gene: TRBD2
clone size: NA
J gene: TRBJ2-3
CDR3 DNA: TGCGCCAGCAGCTTCCGGGGGGGCCGGGATACGCAGTATTTT
CDR3 protein: CASSFRGGRDTQYF

V gene: TRBV30
D gene: NA
clone size: NA
J gene: TRBJ2-3
CDR3 DNA: TGTGCCTGGAGTGGGGCCTCAGATACGCAGTATTTT
CDR3 protein: CAWSGASDTQYF

V gene: TRBV19
D gene: NA
clone size: few
J gene: TRBJ1-5
CDR3 DNA: TGTGCCAGTAGTATGGGACTTAATCAGCCCCAGCATTTT
CDR3 protein: CASSMGLNQPQHF

V gene: TRBV5-1
D gene: TRBD1
clone size: NA
J gene: TRBJ1-1
CDR3 DNA: TGCGCCAGCAGCTCCTGGACAGGGGTTGCGAACACTGAAGCTTTCTTT
CDR3 protein: CASSSWTGVANTEAFF

V gene: TRBV28
D gene: NA
clone size: NA
J gene: TRBJ2-5
CDR3 DNA: TGTGCCAGCAGTTTATACAATAACCCAGGCCAAGAGACCCAGTACTTC
CDR3 protein: CASSLYNNPGQETQYF